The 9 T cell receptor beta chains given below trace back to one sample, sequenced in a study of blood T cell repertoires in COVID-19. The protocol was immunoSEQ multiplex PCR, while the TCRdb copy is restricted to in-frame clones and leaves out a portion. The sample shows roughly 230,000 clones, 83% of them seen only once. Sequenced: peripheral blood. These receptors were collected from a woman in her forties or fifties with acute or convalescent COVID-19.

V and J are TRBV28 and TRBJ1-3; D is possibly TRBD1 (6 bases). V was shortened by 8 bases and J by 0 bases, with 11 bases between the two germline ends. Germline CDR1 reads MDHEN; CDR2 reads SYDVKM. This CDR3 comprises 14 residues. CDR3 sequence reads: CASWGQGSGNTIYF. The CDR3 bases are TGTGCCAGCTGGGGGCAGGGCTCTGGAAACACCATATATTTT. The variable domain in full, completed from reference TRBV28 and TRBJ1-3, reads DVKVTQSSRYLVKRTGEKVFLECVQDMDHENMFWYRQDPGLGLRLIYFSYDVKMKEKGDIPEGYSVSREKKERFSLILESASTNQTSMYLCASWGQGSGNTIYFGEGSWLTVV.

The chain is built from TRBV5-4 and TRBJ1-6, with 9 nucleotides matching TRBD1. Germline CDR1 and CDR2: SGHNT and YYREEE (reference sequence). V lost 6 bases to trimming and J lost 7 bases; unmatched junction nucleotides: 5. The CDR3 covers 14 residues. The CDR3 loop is CASTMDRGNSPLHF. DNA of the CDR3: TGTGCCAGCACCATGGACAGGGGAAATTCACCCCTCCACTTT.

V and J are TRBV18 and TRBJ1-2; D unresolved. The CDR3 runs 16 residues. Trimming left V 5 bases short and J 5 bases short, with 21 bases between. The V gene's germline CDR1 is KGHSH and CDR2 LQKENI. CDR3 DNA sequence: TGTGCCAGCTCAGATACCGCCAGGCAGGATCCGTATGGCTACACCTTC. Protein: CASSDTARQDPYGYTF.

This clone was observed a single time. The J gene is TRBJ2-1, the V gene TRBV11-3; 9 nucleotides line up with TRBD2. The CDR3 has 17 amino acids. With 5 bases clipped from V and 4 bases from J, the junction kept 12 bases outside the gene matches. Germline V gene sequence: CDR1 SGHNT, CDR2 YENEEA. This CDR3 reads CASSVQSGLAPYNEQFF. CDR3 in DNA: TGTGCCAGCAGCGTACAATCGGGACTAGCACCTTACAATGAGCAGTTCTTC. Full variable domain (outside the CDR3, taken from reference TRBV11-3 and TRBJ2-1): EAGVVQSPRYKIIEKKQPVAFWCNPISGHNTLYWYLQNLGQGPELLIRYENEEAVDDSQLPKDRFSAERLKGVDSTLKIQPAELGDSAVYLCASSVQSGLAPYNEQFFGPGTRLTVL.

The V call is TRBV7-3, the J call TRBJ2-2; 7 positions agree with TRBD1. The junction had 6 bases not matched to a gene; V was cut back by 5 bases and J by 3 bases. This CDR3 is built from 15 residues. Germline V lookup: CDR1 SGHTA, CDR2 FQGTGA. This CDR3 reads CASSKTGADTGELFF. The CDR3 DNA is TGTGCCAGCAGCAAAACAGGGGCGGACACCGGGGAGCTGTTTTTT.

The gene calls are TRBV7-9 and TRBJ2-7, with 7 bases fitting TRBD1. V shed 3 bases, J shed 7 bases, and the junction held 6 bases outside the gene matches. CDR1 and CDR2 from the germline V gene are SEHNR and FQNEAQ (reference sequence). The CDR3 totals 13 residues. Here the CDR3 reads CASSFGDSGEQYF. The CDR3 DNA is TGTGCCAGCAGCTTCGGGGACAGTGGAGAGCAGTACTTC.

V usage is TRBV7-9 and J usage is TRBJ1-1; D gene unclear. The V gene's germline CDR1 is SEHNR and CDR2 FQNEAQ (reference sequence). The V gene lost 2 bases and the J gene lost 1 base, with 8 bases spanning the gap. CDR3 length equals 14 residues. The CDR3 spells CASSLTLENTEAFF. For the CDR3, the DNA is TGTGCCAGCAGCTTAACGCTAGAGAACACTGAAGCTTTCTTT.

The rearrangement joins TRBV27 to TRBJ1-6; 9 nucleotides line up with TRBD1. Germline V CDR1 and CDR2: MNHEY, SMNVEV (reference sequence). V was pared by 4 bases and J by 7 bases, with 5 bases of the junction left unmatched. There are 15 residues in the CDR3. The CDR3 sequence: CASSSGTGKNSPLHF. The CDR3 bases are TGTGCCAGCAGTTCTGGGACAGGGAAGAATTCACCCCTCCACTTT.

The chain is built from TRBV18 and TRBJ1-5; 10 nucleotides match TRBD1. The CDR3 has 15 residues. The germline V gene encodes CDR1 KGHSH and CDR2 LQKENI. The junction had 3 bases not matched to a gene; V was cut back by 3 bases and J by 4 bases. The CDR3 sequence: CASSPRTGGNQPQHF. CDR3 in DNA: TGTGCCAGCTCACCGCGGACAGGGGGAAATCAGCCCCAGCATTTT.